Detailed here is one T cell receptor (beta chain). The antigen is undetermined. This entry belongs to a study of CD8 T cell repertoires and HIV-1 epitope variants. Whole-study context: Control wells had CMV/EBV/flu peptides, negative Ebola AY9, or no peptide. Tested: three Gag epitope families, Nef HW9 and YT9.

The assay was immunoSEQ multiplex PCR, and TCRdb's table has in-frame clones only and misses some. The profile shows 5,000 to 7,500 clones, around three fifths of them singletons. Deletions cut 6 bases from V and 0 bases from J, with 15 bases between. The CDR3 covers 16 residues. CDR1 and CDR2 from the germline V gene are LGHNA and YSLEER. The TCR originated in a male donor with HIV. The chain recombines TRBV4-3 with TRBJ2-1; D perhaps matches TRBD2 (6 bases). The sample was cultured CD8+ T cells derived from PBMCs. CDR3 sequence: CASSRDRGSSYNEQFF. CDR3 DNA sequence: TGCGCCAGCAGTCGTGACCGGGGGAGCTCCTACAATGAGCAGTTCTTC.